The source of this T cell receptor (beta chain) is a study of tumor and adjacent non-tumor tissue in lung cancer. On the study more broadly: Patients were aged about 30 to 80, 10 men and about five women, stage I to III. Findings and caveats of the study: Tumor TCR diversity, when higher, was linked to shorter survival. Tumor tissue had significantly higher TCR diversity than normal lung.

In the case of this clonotype: Its target is unknown.

Three rounds of nested PCR, following a modified ARM-PCR protocol, produced the TCRbeta library. TCRdb fed the multiplex PCR reads into MiXCR, producing one record per CDR3 protein. The data contain tens of thousands of distinct CDR3 sequences, 74% of them seen just once; the ten biggest clones take up 20% to 30%. Germline assignment: CDR1 MGHRA and CDR2 YSYEKL. The CDR3 runs 14 residues. The germline V and J ends were trimmed by 1 base and 10 bases, with 16 bases remaining between them. No cell sorting was done before RNA was extracted from the tissue. Distant lung tissue was collected more than 3 cm away from the tumor edge. Chemotherapy-naive patients with new lung cancer underwent thoracic surgery in China, August–late 2014.

Sample: distant non-tumor lung tissue. The chain employs TRBV4-1 and TRBJ1-2, with a weak D call TRBD1 (5 bases). This clonotype was sampled from a woman in her sixties or seventies with non-small cell lung cancer. The CDR3 here is CASSQAGGWDAYTF. For the CDR3, the DNA is TGCGCCAGCAGCCAAGCTGGGGGATGGGATGCCTACACCTTC.